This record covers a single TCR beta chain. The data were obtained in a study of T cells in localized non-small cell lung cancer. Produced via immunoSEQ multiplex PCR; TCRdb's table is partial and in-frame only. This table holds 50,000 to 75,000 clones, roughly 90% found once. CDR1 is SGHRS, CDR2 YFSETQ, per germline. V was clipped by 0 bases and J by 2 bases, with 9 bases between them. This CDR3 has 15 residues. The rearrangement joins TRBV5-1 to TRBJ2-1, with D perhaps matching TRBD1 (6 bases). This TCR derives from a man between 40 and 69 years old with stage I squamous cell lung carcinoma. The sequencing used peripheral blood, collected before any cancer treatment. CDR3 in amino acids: CASSLVQGTYNEQFF. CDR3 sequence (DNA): TGCGCCAGCAGCTTGGTTCAGGGGACCTACAATGAGCAGTTCTTC.